Following are 2 T cell receptor beta chains from one sample sequenced in a study of regulatory T cells in long-lasting Graves disease. iRepertoire HTBI primers and Arm-PCR of CDR3 regions built TCR beta libraries. A single record per CDR3 protein comes from TCRdb applying MiXCR to the multiplex PCR reads. This sample yields a few hundred thousand distinct CDR3 sequences, of which around 16% are seen a single time; 22% belongs to the top ten. As for time point: newly diagnosed GD, antithyroid drugs for less than 3 months. PBMC-derived RNA was used for the TCR library. Sequenced here: peripheral blood mononuclear cells (PBMCs), sampled at new diagnosis, from a patient treated with antithyroid drugs. These receptors came from a female donor with Graves disease.

This clonotype was detected a few times. A clone one base away is much larger, so this may be a read error. J is TRBJ1-2 and V is TRBV14, with a tentative D call TRBD1 (5 bases). The CDR3 covers 13 residues. CDR1 is SGHDN, CDR2 FVKESK, per germline. CDR3 coding DNA: TGTGCCAGCAGACCCTCCGGGGGGAAAGGCTACGCCTTC. This translates into CASRPSGGKGYAF.

This clonotype was seen repeatedly, ten times or more. The genes are TRBV6-2 or TRBV6-3 and TRBJ2-7; TRBD1 is a possible D gene (6 bases). This CDR3 comprises 14 residues. The ends were cut back, 5 bases at V and 4 bases at J, with 15 bases in the middle. The germline gives CDR1 MNHEY, CDR2 SVGEGT. DNA for the CDR3: TGTGCCAGCAGTGAACTCGACAGGACTTACGAGCAGTACTTC. It translates to CASSELDRTYEQYF.